The next 19 T cell receptor beta chains were all read from a single sample in a study of blood T cell repertoires in COVID-19. The method was immunoSEQ multiplex PCR; TCRdb's version includes in-frame clones alone and lacks a portion of them. The repertoire has just over 250,000 clones, more than 85% of them found once; the top ten carry under 3%. Input material: peripheral blood. Every receptor here comes from a person aged 18-30 years with COVID-19, enrolled during active disease.

V and J are TRBV4-1 and TRBJ1-6, with D possibly TRBD1 on 5 matching bases. CDR1 is MGHRA and CDR2 is YSYEKL in the germline V gene. This CDR3 comprises 16 residues. V shed 3 bases and J shed 2 bases, with 11 bases lying between them. The CDR3 spells CASSQMGGTYNSPLHF. The CDR3, as DNA: TGCGCCAGCAGCCAGATGGGGGGTACCTATAATTCACCCCTCCACTTT.

This chain joins TRBV12-3 or TRBV12-4 and TRBJ1-3; maybe TRBD1 (5 bases). The CDR3 runs 13 residues. Trimming took 5 bases from V and 0 from J, leaving 5 bases between them. CDR3 protein: CASSQGSGNTIYF. CDR3 bases: TGTGCCAGCAGTCAGGGCTCTGGAAACACCATATATTTT.

The chain couples TRBV5-1 to TRBJ2-2; a weak D match, TRBD1 (7 bases). Germline CDR1 SGHRS, CDR2 YFSETQ. The CDR3 has 16 residues. V was trimmed by 7 bases and J by 0 bases, leaving 16 bases between them. In DNA form, the CDR3 reads TGCGCCAGCGCGGGACAGAACCACGCGAACACCGGGGAGCTGTTTTTT. The encoded protein is CASAGQNHANTGELFF. The variable domain in full, completed from reference TRBV5-1 and TRBJ2-2, reads KAGVTQTPRYLIKTRGQQVTLSCSPISGHRSVSWYQQTPGQGLQFLFEYFSETQRNKGNFPGRFSGRQFSNSRSEMNVSTLELGDSALYLCASAGQNHANTGELFFGEGSRLTVL.

The rearrangement links TRBV3-1 (or the pseudogene TRBV3-2) to TRBJ2-2; perhaps TRBD2 as D (7 bases). This CDR3 is 14 amino acids long. Deletions cut 2 bases from V and 6 bases from J, with 10 bases between. CDR1 and CDR2 (germline): LGHDT, YNNKEL (reference sequence). As DNA, the CDR3 is TGTGCCAGCAGCCAAAGGGGGGGCCCCGGGGAGCTGTTTTTT. As protein: CASSQRGGPGELFF.

This chain uses TRBV5-1 with TRBJ1-4; 7 bases align to TRBD1. Trimming at V came to 4 bases and at J to 11 bases, leaving 17 bases not matched to a gene. Germline CDR1 is SGHRS and CDR2 is YFSETQ. CDR3 length: 16 residues. As DNA, the CDR3 is TGCGCCAGCAGCGAGAACATCGGGACAGCCCTTGCTAAACTGTTTTTT. Protein product: CASSENIGTALAKLFF.

This chain uses TRBV28 with TRBJ1-6; no reliable D call. Trimming stripped 5 bases from V and 0 bases from J, with 11 bases between. The V gene's germline CDR1 is MDHEN and CDR2 SYDVKM. This CDR3 is built from 16 residues. The chain's CDR3 is CASSTPSGSYNSPLHF. CDR3 coding DNA: TGTGCCAGCAGTACCCCATCGGGCTCCTATAATTCACCCCTCCACTTT. The full variable domain, in which reference TRBV28 and TRBJ1-6 provide the parts outside the CDR3, is DVKVTQSSRYLVKRTGEKVFLECVQDMDHENMFWYRQDPGLGLRLIYFSYDVKMKEKGDIPEGYSVSREKKERFSLILESASTNQTSMYLCASSTPSGSYNSPLHFGNGTRLTVT.

J is TRBJ2-1 and V is TRBV29-1, with D perhaps matching TRBD2 (6 bases). V shed 6 bases and J shed 6 bases, with 18 bases lying between them. Germline V gene sequence: CDR1 SQVTM, CDR2 ANQGSEA. This CDR3 is 14 amino acids long. The CDR3 sequence is CSVHDGRPLNEQFF. The CDR3 nucleotides read TGCAGCGTGCATGACGGGAGACCCCTCAATGAGCAGTTCTTC.

This chain uses TRBV5-1 with TRBJ1-2, with a tentative D call TRBD1 (6 bases). Germline CDR1 is SGHRS and CDR2 is YFSETQ. There are 13 residues in the CDR3. V gave up 4 bases and J gave up 6 bases, with 13 bases separating them. The CDR3 protein is CASSGRGRDGYTF. The DNA for the CDR3 is TGCGCCAGCAGCGGCAGGGGTAGAGATGGCTACACCTTC.

V gene TRBV4-3 combines with J gene TRBJ2-7; D may be TRBD2 (6 bases). V shed 1 base and J shed 5 bases, with 15 bases lying between them. The CDR3 has 15 residues. CDR1 is LGHNA and CDR2 is YSLEER in the germline V gene. Written as DNA, the CDR3 is TGCGCCAGCAGCCAAGCGGGGGATGGATTCGACGAGCAGTACTTC. This gives the protein CASSQAGDGFDEQYF.

The genes are TRBV28 and TRBJ1-6, with a tentative D call TRBD1 (5 bases). The CDR3 spans 18 residues. Trimming shortened V by 6 bases and J by 6 bases, and 24 bases separated the two germline ends. Per the germline V gene, CDR1 is MDHEN and CDR2 is SYDVKM. CDR3 nucleotide sequence: TGTGCCAGCAGCTCCGATGTGTTTTCCGGGACTGTTAATTCACCCCTCCACTTT. Translated: CASSSDVFSGTVNSPLHF. The variable domain in full, completed from reference TRBV28 and TRBJ1-6, reads DVKVTQSSRYLVKRTGEKVFLECVQDMDHENMFWYRQDPGLGLRLIYFSYDVKMKEKGDIPEGYSVSREKKERFSLILESASTNQTSMYLCASSSDVFSGTVNSPLHFGNGTRLTVT.

This rearrangement joins TRBV11-2 to TRBJ1-6, with D possibly matching TRBD1 (5 bases). Germline V gene data show CDR1 as SGHAT and CDR2 as FQNNGV. Trimming stripped 2 bases from V and 4 bases from J, with 12 bases between. This CDR3 comprises 16 residues. This CDR3 reads CASSLTLDRYNSPLHF. Here the CDR3 DNA reads TGTGCCAGCAGCTTAACGCTTGACAGATATAATTCACCCCTCCACTTT.

This clone was seen once. The chain is built from TRBV7-2 and TRBJ1-3; perhaps TRBD1 as D (5 bases). Germline lookup yields CDR1 SGHTA and CDR2 FQGNSA. Trimming stripped 5 bases from V and 4 bases from J, with 18 bases between. There are 16 residues in the CDR3. The CDR3: CASSPRWGGEGNTIYF. The CDR3 nucleotides read TGTGCCAGCAGCCCCCGATGGGGGGGGGAAGGAAACACCATATATTTT.

The chain joins TRBV6-5 to TRBJ2-5; D is uncertain. Per the germline V gene, CDR1 is MNHEY and CDR2 is SVGAGI. The CDR3 contains 12 residues. The germline V and J ends were trimmed by 7 bases and 3 bases, with 9 bases remaining between them. DNA for the CDR3: TGTGCCAGCAAACCCTCTAAAGAGACCCAGTACTTC. It translates to CASKPSKETQYF.

This chain uses TRBV9 with TRBJ1-5; D gene unclear. The germline V and J ends were trimmed by 4 bases and 7 bases, with 9 bases remaining between them. The CDR3 is 12 residues long. From germline, CDR1 is SGDLS and CDR2 YYNGEE. CDR3 sequence reads: CASSPSLQPQHF. For the CDR3, the DNA is TGTGCCAGCAGCCCGAGTCTACAGCCCCAGCATTTT.

The chain is built from TRBV27 and TRBJ2-5; the D gene is possibly TRBD2 (6 bases). Germline V gene sequence: CDR1 MNHEY, CDR2 SMNVEV (reference sequence). The CDR3 runs to 16 residues. The V and J ends lost 6 bases and 5 bases respectively, with 22 bases between them. The CDR3 is CASSAGDGRLGETQYF. In nucleotides, the CDR3 is TGTGCCAGCAGCGCCGGGGATGGGAGGCTGGGGGAGACCCAGTACTTC.

CDR3 coding DNA: TGTGCCAGCAGCCAACAGGGGGTGGAGTATGGCTACACCTTC. Amino acid sequence: CASSQQGVEYGYTF. The chain links TRBV4-2 to TRBJ1-2; 7 nucleotides match TRBD1. From germline, CDR1 is LGHNA and CDR2 YNFKEQ. Unmatched junction bases numbered 5, after V lost 2 bases and J lost 5 bases. This CDR3 comprises 14 residues.

The V gene is TRBV7-2, the J gene TRBJ2-2, with 12 bases matching TRBD2. V was pared by 1 base and J by 2 bases, with 5 bases of the junction left unmatched. Germline V gene data show CDR1 as SGHTA and CDR2 as FQGNSA. CDR3 size: 18 residues. Written as DNA, the CDR3 is TGTGCCAGCAGCTTAGAACTAGCGGGAGGATTAAACACCGGGGAGCTGTTTTTT. Its translation is CASSLELAGGLNTGELFF.

This rearrangement joins TRBV11-1 to TRBJ2-7; D unclear. V gave up 5 bases and J gave up 0 bases, with 14 bases separating them. The germline V gene encodes CDR1 SGHAT and CDR2 FQDESV (reference sequence). This CDR3 region has 15 residues. CDR3 DNA sequence: TGTGCCAGCAGCCTAACGGGTTTTAGCTCCTACGAGCAGTACTTC. It specifies CASSLTGFSSYEQYF.

The chain joins TRBV4-1 to TRBJ1-1; a weak D match, TRBD1 (5 bases). Germline lookup yields CDR1 MGHRA and CDR2 YSYEKL. V was clipped by 3 bases and J by 7 bases, with 12 bases between them. This CDR3 spans 13 amino acids. CDR3 sequence reads: CASSQGGSGEAFF. The CDR3 coding sequence is TGCGCCAGCAGCCAGGGGGGGTCGGGTGAAGCTTTCTTT.